A single sample is the source of the 18 T cell receptor beta chains below, sequenced in a study of PD-1 blockade in mismatch repair-deficient tumors. The assay was immunoSEQ multiplex PCR, and TCRdb's table has in-frame clones only and misses some. This table holds around 30,000 clones, 75% to 90% found once. The sample consisted of PBMCs, taken 6 weeks after starting pembrolizumab. These TCRs come from an adult with mismatch repair-deficient cancer.

This rearrangement joins TRBV30 to TRBJ1-4; tentative D call: TRBD1 (5 bases). The CDR3 covers 15 residues. Trimming shortened V by 8 bases and J by 5 bases, and 21 bases separated the two germline ends. CDR1 is GTSNPN and CDR2 is SVGIG in the germline V gene (reference sequence). The CDR3 sequence is CAAGGFFMGNEKLFF. Written as DNA, the CDR3 is TGTGCCGCCGGGGGATTCTTTATGGGGAATGAAAAACTGTTTTTT.

The chain links TRBV5-1 to TRBJ2-7, with a tentative D call TRBD1 (7 bases). Trimming stripped 4 bases from V and 6 bases from J, with 20 bases between. CDR1 SGHRS and CDR2 YFSETQ come from the germline V gene. This CDR3 has 15 residues. The chain's CDR3 is CASSHNGQEGSEQYF. Here the CDR3 DNA reads TGCGCCAGCAGCCACAACGGACAGGAGGGTAGCGAGCAGTACTTC.

The chain carries TRBV27 and TRBJ1-4; 10 bases line up with TRBD1. This CDR3 contains 17 residues. Germline CDR1 reads MNHEY; CDR2 reads SMNVEV (reference sequence). Trimming at V came to 5 bases and at J to 7 bases, leaving 13 bases not matched to a gene. The chain's CDR3 is CASSKNRDRGSGEKLFF. The CDR3 coding sequence is TGTGCCAGCAGTAAAAACCGGGACAGGGGTTCAGGTGAAAAACTGTTTTTT. The full variable domain, its missing parts supplied by reference TRBV27 and TRBJ1-4, is EAQVTQNPRYLITVTGKKLTVTCSQNMNHEYMSWYRQDPGLGLRQIYYSMNVEVTDKGDVPEGYKVSRKEKRNFPLILESPSPNQTSLYFCASSKNRDRGSGEKLFFGSGTQLSVL.

This chain uses TRBV19 with TRBJ1-2; D is perhaps TRBD1 (6 bases). Germline CDR1 LNHDA, CDR2 SQIVND (reference sequence). Trimming pared 1 base from V and 3 bases from J, leaving 6 bases between. The CDR3 is 13 residues long. The CDR3 sequence: CASSIGTDYGYTF. DNA for the CDR3: TGTGCCAGTAGTATAGGGACAGACTATGGCTACACCTTC.

This clone has more than one count but fewer than ten. The chain employs TRBV27 and TRBJ2-7; TRBD1 matches 9 bases. There are 14 residues in the CDR3. The trim removed 7 bases at V and 4 bases at J, leaving 8 bases unmatched. CDR1 is MNHEY, CDR2 SMNVEV, per germline (reference sequence). CDR3 nucleotides: TGTGCCAGCATGGCGGGACAGGGCTATTACGAGCAGTACTTC. Translated, it gives CASMAGQGYYEQYF.

The chain combines TRBV30 with TRBJ1-6; a possible D gene is TRBD1 (5 bases). The CDR3 contains 13 residues. V lost 3 bases and J lost 8, with 11 bases in between. Germline loops: CDR1 GTSNPN, CDR2 SVGIG (reference sequence). The CDR3 here is CAWRDTGYSPLHF. The CDR3 bases are TGTGCCTGGAGGGACACAGGTTATTCACCCCTCCACTTT.

V usage is TRBV27 and J usage is TRBJ1-5; possible D gene TRBD1, 5 bases. With 2 bases removed from V and 6 bases from J, the gap between germline ends came to 11 bases. The length of the CDR3 is 14 residues. The germline V gene encodes CDR1 MNHEY and CDR2 SMNVEV (reference sequence). Here the CDR3 reads CASSLREGRQPQHF. The CDR3 DNA reads TGTGCCAGCAGTTTACGGGAGGGGCGTCAGCCCCAGCATTTT.

The gene calls are TRBV5-4 and TRBJ2-6; 10 bases map to TRBD2. This CDR3 contains 19 residues. The V gene end was trimmed by 4 bases and the J gene end by 0 bases; junction bases not matched to a gene: 10. Germline V gene sequence: CDR1 SGHNT, CDR2 YYREEE (reference sequence). Here the CDR3 reads CASSRPGLAAHSGANVLTF. The DNA for the CDR3 is TGTGCCAGCAGCCGTCCCGGACTAGCGGCACACTCTGGGGCCAACGTCCTGACTTTC.

This clone was recorded once. The chain combines TRBV29-1 with TRBJ2-7; the match to TRBD2 covers 13 bases. V lost 5 bases to trimming and J lost 2 bases; unmatched junction nucleotides: 3. CDR1 is SQVTM and CDR2 is ANQGSEA in the germline V gene. This CDR3 spans 14 amino acids. The CDR3 DNA reads TGCAGCGTTAGCGGGACTAGCGGGACCTACGAGCAGTACTTC. It translates to CSVSGTSGTYEQYF.

The chain is built from TRBV11-2 and TRBJ1-5, with TRBD1 identical over 11 bases. Germline lookup yields CDR1 SGHAT and CDR2 FQNNGV. The CDR3 extends over 15 amino acids. V shed 5 bases, J shed 5 bases, and the junction held 5 bases outside the gene matches. The chain's CDR3 is CASSAGQGAYQPQHF. CDR3 sequence (DNA): TGTGCCAGCAGCGCCGGACAGGGGGCTTATCAGCCCCAGCATTTT.

The chain uses TRBV7-2 and TRBJ2-1; 9 bases line up with TRBD2. V lost 1 base to trimming and J lost 5 bases; unmatched junction nucleotides: 9. The CDR3 runs to 17 residues. Germline V gene lookup returns CDR1 SGHTA and CDR2 FQGNSA. The CDR3 is CASSLVAGGRSDNEQFF. In nucleotides, the CDR3 is TGTGCCAGCAGCTTAGTGGCGGGAGGGCGAAGTGACAATGAGCAGTTCTTC.

The rearrangement joins TRBV7-9 to TRBJ2-1; 11 bases fit TRBD2. The trim removed 4 bases at V and 1 base at J, leaving 0 bases unmatched. The germline V gene has CDR1 SEHNR and CDR2 FQNEAQ (reference sequence). CDR3 length: 15 residues. The CDR3: CASSSSGGSYNEQFF. The CDR3 DNA follows: TGTGCCAGCAGCTCTAGCGGGGGGTCCTACAATGAGCAGTTCTTC.

The V call is TRBV11-2, the J call TRBJ1-4; perhaps TRBD1 as D (6 bases). V lost 0 bases and J 8 bases, leaving 13 bases between the germline ends. CDR1 and CDR2 (germline): SGHAT, FQNNGV. The CDR3 sequence is 15 residues long. DNA for the CDR3: TGTGCCAGCAGCTTAGATGGCGGGGGCGCAGAAAAACTGTTTTTT. It translates to CASSLDGGGAEKLFF.

The chain has TRBV29-1 and TRBJ1-4; weak D call: TRBD1 (5 bases). The germline gives CDR1 SQVTM, CDR2 ANQGSEA. V gave up 7 bases and J gave up 0 bases, with 9 bases separating them. The CDR3 consists of 13 residues. CDR3 nucleotides: TGCAGCGCAAGGGGTGCAACTAATGAAAAACTGTTTTTT. It is translated as CSARGATNEKLFF. Filled out from reference TRBV29-1 and TRBJ1-4, the complete variable domain reads SAVISQKPSRDICQRGTSLTIQCQVDSQVTMMFWYRQQPGQSLTLIATANQGSEATYESGFVIDKFPISRPNLTFSTLTVSNMSPEDSSIYLCSARGATNEKLFFGSGTQLSVL.

V and J are TRBV5-1 and TRBJ2-3; maybe TRBD2 (7 bases). Germline loops: CDR1 SGHRS, CDR2 YFSETQ. V shed 5 bases and J shed 0 bases, with 16 bases lying between them. CDR3 length: 16 residues. CDR3 bases: TGCGCCAGCAGGGAGGGGGGGGACTCGAGCACAGATACGCAGTATTTT. It specifies CASREGGDSSTDTQYF.

This chain links TRBV6-1 with TRBJ2-5, with TRBD1 as a possible D gene (6 bases). Germline V gene lookup returns CDR1 MNHNS and CDR2 SASEGT. V was clipped by 3 bases and J by 5 bases, with 16 bases between them. The CDR3 runs 15 residues. The CDR3: CASSEGANGPETQYF. The CDR3 DNA reads as TGTGCCAGCAGTGAGGGGGCTAATGGTCCGGAGACCCAGTACTTC.

The table lists this clone with a few counts. The genes are TRBV6-1 and TRBJ2-2, with TRBD2 identical over 7 bases. Unmatched junction bases numbered 2, after V lost 5 bases and J lost 2 bases. The CDR3 totals 14 residues. Looked up from germline, CDR1 is MNHNS and CDR2 is SASEGT. Written as DNA, the CDR3 is TGTGCCAGCAGTCGGGACTACAACACCGGGGAGCTGTTTTTT. Its translation: CASSRDYNTGELFF.

The chain combines TRBV7-9 with TRBJ1-3; 7 bases agree with TRBD1. V gave up 5 bases and J gave up 4 bases; unmatched junction bases: 5. CDR1 and CDR2 from the germline V gene are SEHNR and FQNEAQ (reference sequence). The CDR3 spans 14 residues. The CDR3 protein is CASSAYRGGNTIYF. The CDR3, as DNA: TGTGCCAGCAGCGCATACAGGGGCGGAAACACCATATATTTT.